This TCR beta chain was recorded in a study of blood T cell repertoires in COVID-19. Whole-study context: From the United States, Italy and Spain came samples of acute and convalescent COVID-19.

The V gene end was trimmed by 1 base and the J gene end by 3 bases; junction bases not matched to a gene: 2. The germline CDR1 and CDR2 sequences are SGHTA and FQGNSA. This CDR3 is 15 amino acids long. Participant ages covered roughly 18 to 90 years across about 22 US areas. Participant-given clinical history determined each cohort assignment. The assay was immunoSEQ multiplex PCR, and TCRdb's table has in-frame clones only and misses some. Of a few hundred thousand clones in the sample, about four fifths were seen once. The origin of this receptor is a woman between 35 and 50 years old with acute COVID-19. This chain uses TRBV7-2 with TRBJ2-7; 11 bases fit TRBD2. The sample taken for sequencing was PBMCs or T cells enriched from blood (not recorded which). The CDR3 region has the DNA TGTGCCAGCAGCTTAGGGACTAGCGGGTTCTACGAGCAGTACTTC. It is translated as CASSLGTSGFYEQYF.